This T cell receptor beta chain comes out of a study of T-cell memory formation after mild COVID-19. Study details: Clusters of TCRs were largely donor specific. Findings and caveats of the study: Contracting CD4+ clones sat mainly in CM and EM; CD8+ in EMRA. Among clones contracting day 15 to 85, CD4/CD8 was balanced, whereas later expanders leaned CD4+.

The V gene's germline CDR1 is SGHRS and CDR2 YFSETQ. V shed 1 base and J shed 0 bases, with 11 bases lying between them. There are 17 residues in the CDR3. In its sample, this clonotype was seen many times. The antigen remains undetermined. Amplification by 5'RACE using constant-segment primers produced TCR alpha and TCR beta cDNA libraries that carried sample barcodes and UMIs. TCRdb re-analysed the 5' RACE reads in MiXCR, keeping a single row per CDR3 protein. Here the sample spans hundreds of thousands of distinct CDR3 sequences, under 20% being singletons. The chain carries TRBV5-1 and TRBJ2-6, with D hard to call. The TCR was taken from an adult woman who had mild COVID-19 (a few samples of this study predate the infection). Cell type and time point are not known. Sample: PBMCs or a T cell subset sorted from them (not recorded which). This CDR3 is CASSLWVGNSGANVLTF. As DNA, the CDR3 is TGCGCCAGCAGCTTGTGGGTCGGAAACTCTGGGGCCAACGTCCTGACTTTC.